These T cell receptor beta chains were read from a single sample in a study of cytomegalovirus exposure and HLA in healthy donors. Using immunoSEQ multiplex PCR, the repertoire was profiled, and TCRdb retains in-frame clones only, with some absent. Found here are about 210,000 clones, about 80% of them singletons; the top ten hold approximately 1.8%. The sequencing input was PBMCs. These receptors originate from a male donor in good health and CMV-seronegative. Each CDR3 is given with its conserved first and last residue. D genes are given only for firm matches. Size is stated for part of the rows, as once, few or many counts, or as a class when the clone is expanded.

CDR3: CASSVSGRGMDTQYF
DNA: TGTGCCAGCAGCGTTAGCGGGAGGGGAATGGATACGCAGTATTTT
J: TRBJ2-3
V: TRBV7-2
D: TRBD2
size: NA

CDR3: CASSAPTRTGVSNEQFF
DNA: TGTGCCAGCAGCGCTCCGACTCGGACAGGCGTAAGCAATGAGCAGTTCTTC
J: TRBJ2-1
V: TRBV9
D: TRBD1
size: NA

CDR3: CASSLVTGPGGSYEQYF
DNA: TGTGCCAGCAGCTTAGTGACAGGCCCAGGGGGGTCCTACGAGCAGTACTTC
J: TRBJ2-7
V: TRBV13
D: NA
size: NA

CDR3: CASSTRGSYEQYF
DNA: TGTGCCAGCAGTACACGGGGTTCCTACGAGCAGTACTTC
J: TRBJ2-7
V: TRBV7-2
D: NA
size: NA

CDR3: CASSYSGLEAFF
DNA: TGTGCCAGCAGTTACTCGGGCCTTGAAGCTTTCTTT
J: TRBJ1-1
V: TRBV6-5
D: NA
size: few

CDR3: CASSLLTSTDTQYF
DNA: TGTGCCAGCAGCTTGCTTACTAGCACAGATACGCAGTATTTT
J: TRBJ2-3
V: TRBV5-6
D: NA
size: NA

CDR3: CSVEGDSFEKLFF
DNA: TGCAGCGTTGAGGGGGACAGCTTTGAAAAACTGTTTTTT
J: TRBJ1-4
V: TRBV29-1
D: TRBD1
size: once

CDR3: CASSSSGSRNEQFF
DNA: TGTGCCAGTTCTTCTAGCGGGAGTCGAAATGAGCAGTTCTTC
J: TRBJ2-1
V: TRBV19
D: TRBD2
size: NA

CDR3: CASSGPVGVAGYSSYNEQFF
DNA: TGTGCCAGCAGCGGCCCGGTGGGGGTAGCGGGATACAGCTCCTACAATGAGCAGTTCTTC
J: TRBJ2-1
V: TRBV13
D: TRBD2
size: once

CDR3: CASSQERAAFLNEKLFF
DNA: TGTGCCAGCAGCCAGGAGAGGGCCGCTTTCCTTAATGAAAAACTGTTTTTT
J: TRBJ1-4
V: TRBV12-1
D: NA
size: NA